A single sample is the source of the 13 T cell receptor beta chains below, sequenced in a study of blood T cell repertoires in COVID-19. TCRdb's table, derived via immunoSEQ multiplex PCR, lists solely in-frame clones and lacks some. The sample includes some 100,000 clones, 70% to 90% of them seen just once. Sequenced input: peripheral blood. These receptors all stem from a woman in her sixties or seventies with acute or convalescent COVID-19.

This chain joins TRBV11-2 and TRBJ2-1; 7 bases map to TRBD2. This CDR3 is built from 16 residues. The V gene end was trimmed by 7 bases and the J gene end by 6 bases; junction bases not matched to a gene: 15. Germline CDR1 and CDR2: SGHAT and FQNNGV. The DNA of the CDR3 is TGTGCCAGCAACGGCCGAAGTGGCGGGAGTAGCAATGAGCAGTTCTTC. Protein: CASNGRSGGSSNEQFF. The whole variable domain, filled in from reference TRBV11-2 and TRBJ2-1, reads EAGVAQSPRYKIIEKRQSVAFWCNPISGHATLYWYQQILGQGPKLLIQFQNNGVVDDSQLPKDRFSAERLKGVDSTLKIQPAKLEDSAVYLCASNGRSGGSSNEQFFGPGTRLTVL.

The count of this clone is one. The chain combines TRBV5-5 with TRBJ2-7; D call uncertain. CDR1 and CDR2 from the germline V gene are SGHKS and YYEKEE (reference sequence). This CDR3 comprises 13 residues. V was cut by 1 base and J by 2 bases, with 7 bases left in between. The CDR3 protein is CASSLYTPYEQYF. CDR3 coding DNA: TGTGCCAGCAGCTTGTACACCCCCTACGAGCAGTACTTC.

This clone appeared a single time. The gene calls are TRBV3-1 (or the pseudogene TRBV3-2) and TRBJ1-1, with a weak D call TRBD1 (5 bases). This CDR3 region has 16 residues. CDR1 and CDR2 (germline): LGHDT, YNNKEL (reference sequence). Trimming pared 0 bases from V and 4 bases from J, leaving 15 bases between. The CDR3 protein is CASSQDRVWGGTEAFF. As DNA, the CDR3 is TGTGCCAGCAGCCAAGATAGGGTTTGGGGCGGCACTGAAGCTTTCTTT.

V and J are TRBV18 and TRBJ1-6, with TRBD1 as a possible D gene (6 bases). CDR1 is KGHSH and CDR2 is LQKENI in the germline V gene. This CDR3 is 14 amino acids long. Trimming shortened V by 3 bases and J by 5 bases, and 8 bases separated the two germline ends. CDR3 in amino acids: CASSPDRNNSPLHF. DNA for the CDR3: TGTGCCAGCTCACCGGACAGAAATAATTCACCCCTCCACTTT.

This chain joins TRBV2 and TRBJ2-5; 11 positions agree with TRBD2. Per germline, CDR1 SNHLY and CDR2 FYNNEI. This CDR3 spans 14 amino acids. V trimming: 4 bases; J trimming: 5 bases; junction bases outside the gene matches: 3. CDR3 protein: CASSGASGRETQYF. In DNA form, the CDR3 reads TGTGCCAGCAGTGGGGCTAGCGGGAGGGAGACCCAGTACTTC.

V and J are TRBV28 and TRBJ2-6; maybe TRBD1 (6 bases). CDR3 size: 15 residues. CDR1 and CDR2 (germline): MDHEN, SYDVKM. V was pared by 3 bases and J by 3 bases, with 9 bases between. The CDR3 sequence: CASSFSGVGANVLTF. The CDR3 coding sequence is TGTGCCAGCAGTTTTTCAGGGGTTGGGGCCAACGTCCTGACTTTC.

The CDR3 DNA reads TGCAGCGTTGAAGACGGGACAGATAATTCACCCCTCCACTTT. This codes for CSVEDGTDNSPLHF. This chain links TRBV29-1 with TRBJ1-6; 7 bases are a match to TRBD1. Trimming took 0 bases from V and 5 from J; bases not matched to a gene: 1. Germline CDR1 reads SQVTM; CDR2 reads ANQGSEA. The CDR3 covers 14 residues.

The rearrangement joins TRBV10-3 to TRBJ2-7, with 10 nucleotides matching TRBD2. Germline trimming cut 0 bases from V and 5 bases from J; bases unmatched to any gene: 10. CDR1 and CDR2 (germline): ENHRY, SYGVKD. CDR3 length: 17 amino acids. DNA of the CDR3: TGTGCCATCAGTGAGTCTCCGAGCGGGAGGGCCTACGACGAGCAGTACTTC. Amino acids: CAISESPSGRAYDEQYF.

Note on this clone: Relative to the germline gene, one junction end is altered; a read error may explain this. Distinct nucleotide sequences in the sample also encode this CDR3. The chain is built from TRBV7-7 and TRBJ2-5; 7 positions match TRBD2. The CDR3 has 13 residues. Per the germline V gene, CDR1 is SSHAT and CDR2 is FNYEAQ (reference sequence). In DNA form, the CDR3 reads TGTGCTAGCAGCTTAGCGGGCGGGGAGACCCAGTACTTC. Protein product: CASSLAGGETQYF.

This chain connects TRBV5-1 to TRBJ1-1; 8 bases fit TRBD1. V shed 4 bases, J shed 5 bases, and the junction held 10 bases outside the gene matches. Germline CDR1 is SGHRS and CDR2 is YFSETQ. The CDR3 has 15 residues. CDR3 DNA sequence: TGCGCCAGCAGCACCGGACAGGGATCGACGACTGAAGCTTTCTTT. This encodes CASSTGQGSTTEAFF.

The chain links TRBV7-3 to TRBJ2-1, with 10 bases fitting TRBD2. The V and J ends lost 10 bases and 6 bases, in that order; junction bases with no gene match: 6. The CDR3 extends over 13 amino acids. Per germline, CDR1 SGHTA and CDR2 FQGTGA. CDR3 in DNA: TGTGCCACCCAGCGGGAGGGCGGCAATGAGCAGTTCTTC. The encoded protein is CATQREGGNEQFF.

The chain employs TRBV3-1 (or the pseudogene TRBV3-2) and TRBJ2-1, with TRBD2 identical over 8 bases. After removal of 4 bases from V and 6 bases from J, the junction contained 14 bases not matched to a gene. The CDR3 totals 17 residues. CDR1 LGHDT and CDR2 YNNKEL come from the germline V gene (reference sequence). The CDR3 DNA reads TGTGCCAGCAGCCCGACAGGCTTAGCGGGGCCCGGCAATGAGCAGTTCTTC. It encodes CASSPTGLAGPGNEQFF.

The chain carries TRBV6-5 and TRBJ1-1; D gene unclear. The CDR3 totals 13 residues. Germline loops: CDR1 MNHEY, CDR2 SVGAGI. The V and J ends lost 10 bases and 1 base respectively, with 13 bases between them. The CDR3: CATPSGRNTEAFF. The CDR3 DNA reads TGTGCCACCCCCTCGGGGAGGAACACTGAAGCTTTCTTT.